At least ten counts were recorded for the clone carrying this T cell receptor beta chain. The antigen remains unidentified. This record belongs to a study of T cell repertoires in cytomegalovirus infection. Whole-study context: Public TCR beta signatures indicated both CMV infection and matching HLA type.

V shed 1 base, J shed 4 bases, and the junction held 9 bases outside the gene matches. Germline V lookup: CDR1 SGHVS, CDR2 FNYEAQ. The CDR3 is 16 amino acids. One entry per CDR3 protein, called by TCRdb with MiXCR from the reads. Found here are roughly 140,000 distinct CDR3 sequences, less than 25% of them singletons; the top ten hold approximately 10%. Notes on the study in general: The study found HLA-C-restricted CMV-specific TCR beta clonotypes dominating the ex vivo response.

Sequences were obtained from PBMCs. The rearrangement joins TRBV7-6 to TRBJ2-5, with 7 positions matching TRBD2. This clonotype was sampled from a human donor in good health (CMV status not recorded). Some clones in this sample may be carry-over from other donors' samples. The CDR3 spells CASSLEVGGPGETQYF. The CDR3 DNA follows: TGTGCCAGCAGCTTAGAGGTGGGAGGGCCGGGAGAGACCCAGTACTTC.